This is a list of T cell receptor beta chains from one sample in a study of identical twins. TCRdb passed the 5' RACE reads through MiXCR, listing each CDR3 protein once. The sample shows some 250,000 distinct CDR3 sequences, roughly an eighth of them seen only once. These sequences were also reported in another study, on yellow fever vaccine responses in identical twins.

Sequencing was performed on memory (CD45RO+) T cells sorted from blood. The receptors come from a woman aged 18-30 years in good health. Each CDR3 is given with its conserved first and last residue. A D gene is named only where the DNA matches it firmly. Some rows mark clone size as missing; the rest say once, few, many or name a class of expanded clone.

clone_size | j_call | d_call | v_call | cdr3_nt | cdr3_aa
few | TRBJ2-1 | NA | TRBV6-6 | TGTGCCAGCAGTTACTCAGATTATTCTGGGCAGTTCTTC | CASSYSDYSGQFF
few | TRBJ2-1 | TRBD2 | TRBV10-2 | TGCGCCAGCTCCCGACTAGCGCACTCCTACAATGAGCAGTTCTTC | CASSRLAHSYNEQFF
NA | TRBJ2-1 | TRBD1 | TRBV10-3 | TGTGCCATCAGTGCAGGCAACGGACAGGGGTACAATGAGCAGTTCTTC | CAISAGNGQGYNEQFF
few | TRBJ2-7 | NA | TRBV18 | TGTGCCAGCTCACAGGCCAGAGCCTACGAGCAGTACTTC | CASSQARAYEQYF
NA | TRBJ2-5 | TRBD1 | TRBV12-3/TRBV12-4 | TGTGCCAGCAGACCGGGACAGGGGTGGGACCAGTACTTC | CASRPGQGWDQYF
few | TRBJ2-1 | NA | TRBV4-3 | TGCGCCAGCAGCCAAGAAGGGGAAGTGCGTGAGCAGTTCTTC | CASSQEGEVREQFF
many | TRBJ2-1 | TRBD2 | TRBV12-3/TRBV12-4 | TGTGCCAGCAGTTTAGGCGGGGGGCGGTACAATGAGCAGTTCTTC | CASSLGGGRYNEQFF
many | TRBJ2-3 | NA | TRBV12-3/TRBV12-4 | TGTGCCAGCACTCCCCTCCGGGACTCCTGGCAGTATTTT | CASTPLRDSWQYF
NA | TRBJ2-7 | TRBD2 | TRBV23-1 | TGCGCCAGCAGTCAAGCCGGGACTAGCGGAGCCTACGAGCAGTACTTC | CASSQAGTSGAYEQYF
many | TRBJ2-3 | TRBD2 | TRBV29-1 | TGCAGCGTTTCTAGCGGGACTAATTCAAGGGCGCAGTATTTT | CSVSSGTNSRAQYF
many | TRBJ2-2 | NA | TRBV5-1 | TGCGCCAGCAGCTTGGAATTGGACGGATCCGGGGAGCTGTTTTTT | CASSLELDGSGELFF
many | TRBJ2-5 | NA | TRBV28 | TGTGCCAGCAGTGGGGGGCGGGAAGAGACCCAGTACTTC | CASSGGREETQYF
few | TRBJ2-1 | TRBD1 | TRBV7-9 | TGTGCCAGCAGCCGTGGGAGGACAGGGGTCAATGAGCAGTTCTTC | CASSRGRTGVNEQFF
NA | TRBJ2-3 | NA | TRBV21-1 | TGTGCCAGCAGCAAAGAAGAGCGGAGCACAGATACGCAGTATTTT | CASSKEERSTDTQYF
few | TRBJ1-1 | NA | TRBV7-2 | TGTGCCAGCAGCTTGACAGCTTTGAACACTGAAGCTTTCTTT | CASSLTALNTEAFF
few | TRBJ2-6 | NA | TRBV5-4 | TGTGCCAGCAGCCCGCGAACAAAGACAGGATTCGTCCTGACTTTC | CASSPRTKTGFVLTF
few | TRBJ2-3 | TRBD2 | TRBV20-1 | TGCAGTGCTTCACTAGCGGCTAGCACAGATACGCAGTATTTT | CSASLAASTDTQYF
few | TRBJ1-6 | NA | TRBV27 | TGTGCCAGCAGTTTACGAGTAGGGTATAATTCACCCCTCCACTTT | CASSLRVGYNSPLHF
NA | TRBJ2-3 | NA | TRBV20-1 | TGCAGTGCTAGGGGCCCTGGAAGTCTGAGCACAGATACGCAGTATTTT | CSARGPGSLSTDTQYF
NA | TRBJ2-3 | NA | TRBV7-6 | TGTGCCAGCAGCTTTAGGGGGACAGATACGCAGTATTTT | CASSFRGTDTQYF
NA | TRBJ2-2 | NA | TRBV7-2 | TGTGCCAGCAGCTATGTAAGGGGTACCGCGGAGCTGTTTTTT | CASSYVRGTAELFF
few | TRBJ2-7 | NA | TRBV15 | TGTGCCACCAGCAGGGACAGCGAGAATGTCTGGGAGCAGTACTTC | CATSRDSENVWEQYF
few | TRBJ2-3 | NA | TRBV20-1 | TGCAGTGCTAGAACTCCCGATCCCACAGATACGCAGTATTTT | CSARTPDPTDTQYF
NA | TRBJ2-2 | TRBD2 | TRBV7-3 | TGTGCCAGCAGCTTAGTTAGCGGGGGAAGTACCGGGGAGCTGTTTTTT | CASSLVSGGSTGELFF
NA | TRBJ2-5 | TRBD2 | TRBV24-1 | TGTGCCACCAGTGACCCCACAGGGACTAGCGGGCGGGAGACCCAGTACTTC | CATSDPTGTSGRETQYF
few | TRBJ1-5 | NA | TRBV20-1 | TGCAGTGCTAGTCGGGCGGGTAGCAATCAGCCCCAGCATTTT | CSASRAGSNQPQHF
few | TRBJ2-3 | TRBD1 | TRBV2 | TGTGCCAGCAGACAAGGACAGGCAACGCAGTATTTT | CASRQGQATQYF
many | TRBJ2-1 | NA | TRBV6-2/TRBV6-3 | TGTGCCAGCCCCCCCACGGGCGACGGAGGAATATACAATGAGCAGTTCTTC | CASPPTGDGGIYNEQFF
many | TRBJ2-1 | TRBD2 | TRBV20-1 | TGCAGTGCTAATCCCGGGACTAGCGGGCGCAATGAGCAGTTCTTC | CSANPGTSGRNEQFF
NA | TRBJ2-7 | NA | TRBV6-5 | TGTGCCAGCGGTGGCATCTACGAGCAGTACTTC | CASGGIYEQYF
few | TRBJ2-3 | NA | TRBV20-1 | TGCAGTGCTAGGGGGGGCGGGGTAGATACGCAGTATTTT | CSARGGGVDTQYF
few | TRBJ1-6 | NA | TRBV4-3 | TGCGCCAGCAGCCAACAGGGGCCCAATTCACCCCTCCACTTT | CASSQQGPNSPLHF
few | TRBJ2-1 | TRBD1 | TRBV28 | TGTGCCAGCAGGGGGTTTCCGGGACAGCCAAACAATGAGCAGTTCTTC | CASRGFPGQPNNEQFF
few | TRBJ2-7 | TRBD1 | TRBV6-1 | TGTGCCACCCGGGACAGGGGCGCCTACGAGCAGTACTTC | CATRDRGAYEQYF
few | TRBJ2-7 | NA | TRBV6-2/TRBV6-3 | TGTGCCAGCAGTTATGGCGGGAAATACGAGCAGTACTTC | CASSYGGKYEQYF
NA | TRBJ2-7 | NA | TRBV27 | TGTGCCAGCAGTGCATACTTAGCCTACGAGCAGTACTTC | CASSAYLAYEQYF
many | TRBJ2-5 | NA | TRBV11-1 | TGTGCCAGCAGCTTACGTGGAGAGGGGGGACAGTCACAAGAGACCCAGTACTTC | CASSLRGEGGQSQETQYF
many | TRBJ2-1 | NA | TRBV11-2 | TGTGCCAGCAGCTTAGGGTCTGCGTACAATGAGCAGTTCTTC | CASSLGSAYNEQFF
few | TRBJ2-7 | TRBD1 | TRBV6-5 | TGTGCCAGCAGTAACCGGGACAGTGGTGTTGAGCAGTACTTC | CASSNRDSGVEQYF
few | TRBJ2-1 | TRBD2 | TRBV7-9 | TGTGCCAGCAGCTTAGTGGGACTAGCCTACAATGAGCAGTTCTTC | CASSLVGLAYNEQFF
many | TRBJ2-2 | NA | TRBV5-1 | TGCGCCAGCAGTTTTGCCCGGATTAACACCGGGGAGCTGTTTTTT | CASSFARINTGELFF
NA | TRBJ2-5 | TRBD2 | TRBV5-1 | TGCGCCAGCAGCCTTAGCGGGGGGGCCGTCAAAGAGACCCAGTACTTC | CASSLSGGAVKETQYF
NA | TRBJ2-2 | NA | TRBV5-1 | TGCGCCAGCAGCTTGGGGGACACAGACACCGGGGAGCTGTTTTTT | CASSLGDTDTGELFF
NA | TRBJ2-5 | NA | TRBV12-5 | TGTGCTAGTGGTTTGGTTGGTCCAGGGGAGACCCAGTACTTC | CASGLVGPGETQYF
few | TRBJ2-7 | NA | TRBV20-1 | TGCAGTGCTAGTCTAGGACAGTACGAGCAGTACTTC | CSASLGQYEQYF
NA | TRBJ2-5 | NA | TRBV12-3/TRBV12-4 | TGTGCCGTTAAAGGGGGGGCCGGGGAGACCCAGTACTTC | CAVKGGAGETQYF
many | TRBJ2-1 | TRBD1 | TRBV7-8 | TGTGCCAGCAGCTTAGGACAGGGCTATGAGCAGTTCTTC | CASSLGQGYEQFF
NA | TRBJ1-3 | TRBD1 | TRBV20-1 | TGCAGTGCTCAGGGGGTTTCTGGAAACACCATATATTTT | CSAQGVSGNTIYF
NA | TRBJ2-3 | NA | TRBV29-1 | TGCAGCGTCCTTCTAGCAGATATCACAGATACGCAGTATTTT | CSVLLADITDTQYF
many | TRBJ2-7 | NA | TRBV6-2/TRBV6-3 | TGTGCCGGCGGGGACGACGAGCTATCCGAGCAGTACTTC | CAGGDDELSEQYF
few | TRBJ2-7 | NA | TRBV5-1 | TGCGCCAGCAGCTACCAGGGGACTACCTACGAGCAGTACTTC | CASSYQGTTYEQYF
many | TRBJ2-7 | TRBD1 | TRBV2 | TGTGCCAGCACCTGGGACAGGAGCTCCTACGAGCAGTACTTC | CASTWDRSSYEQYF
few | TRBJ2-3 | TRBD2 | TRBV6-5 | TGTGCCAGCAGTTCTGGACTAGCGGGAGCAGATACGCAGTATTTT | CASSSGLAGADTQYF